What follows describes a single T cell receptor beta chain. The antigen is unknown. These data originate in a study of T cell repertoires in cytomegalovirus infection. Across the study: Public TCR beta signatures were indicative of both CMV infection and a matching HLA type. Findings and caveats of the study: Of the TCR beta families, the public ones yielded a cumulative frequency that identified carriers of CMV plus the relevant HLA. CMV-specific TCR beta clonotypes restricted by HLA-C were the ones dominating the ex vivo response.

The CDR3 totals 15 residues. Germline V CDR1 and CDR2: SGDLS, YYNGEE. V was shortened by 5 bases and J by 0 bases, with 12 bases between the two germline ends. Each CDR3 protein gets one entry after TCRdb re-called the reads with MiXCR. The data hold some 220,000 distinct CDR3 sequences, with 9% to 15% observed a single time. Material: PBMCs. The chain links TRBV9 to TRBJ1-5; D is unclear. This TCR derives from a human donor in good health (CMV status not recorded). Some clones in this sample may be carry-over from other donors' samples. CDR3 region: CASRASQASNQPQHF. The CDR3 DNA is TGTGCCAGCAGAGCTTCGCAGGCTAGCAATCAGCCCCAGCATTTT.